Below are 14 T cell receptor beta chains sequenced from a single sample in a study of tissue T cells after allogeneic stem cell transplantation. Repertoires were generated with immunoSEQ multiplex PCR, while TCRdb's copy carries only in-frame clones and drops some. The sample has over 7,000 clones; 36% are singletons. Time point: mouse harvest day 14 after allogeneic transplant. The graft held 10^6 splenic CD5+ T cells and 10^7 T-cell-depleted bone marrow cells. Sequences were obtained from skin. The receptor set was obtained from a female BALB/c mouse given C57BL/6 T cells with graft-versus-host disease after an allogeneic hematopoietic cell transplant.

For this clone: Gene labels here are mouse ones. From the germline J gene comes the end of the CDR3, since the read stops 1 residue before it. The chain is built from TRBV3 and TRBJ1-1; tentatively, D is TRBD1 (5 bases). The CDR3 has 14 residues. V shed 5 bases and J shed 0 bases, with 10 bases lying between them. Germline assignment: CDR1 SNHLY and CDR2 FYNGKV (reference sequence). The CDR3 is CASSPQGPNTEVFF. CDR3 DNA, as far as it was read: TGTGCCAGCAGCCCTCAGGGTCCAAACACAGAAGTCTTC.

This clone has more than one count but fewer than ten. Genes and germline are mouse. The read is 1 residue too short to cover the CDR3 end, so that end is filled in from the germline J gene. The gene calls are TRBV26 and TRBJ2-4; TRBD2 aligns across 9 bases. Trimming at V came to 1 base and at J to 0 bases, leaving 2 bases not matched to a gene. Germline V gene data show CDR1 as KGHPV and CDR2 as FQNQEV (reference sequence). This CDR3 has 16 residues. The CDR3 protein is CASSLYWGASQNTLYF. The DNA read from the CDR3 is TGTGCCAGCAGTCTGTACTGGGGGGCTAGTCAAAACACCTTGTAC.

In this sample, this clone is medium-sized. The genes and germline here are from mouse. The CDR3 is cut off 1 residue early in the read; its end comes from the germline J gene. The rearrangement joins TRBV26 to TRBJ2-1; D may be TRBD1 (6 bases). With 7 bases removed from V and 1 base from J, the gap between germline ends came to 8 bases. The germline CDR1 and CDR2 sequences are KGHPV and FQNQEV (reference sequence). The CDR3 runs to 13 residues. The CDR3 is CASTGQNYAEQFF. CDR3 DNA (partial): TGTGCCAGCACGGGACAAAACTATGCTGAGCAGTTC.

Concerning this clone: Gene names are mouse gene names. The read halts 1 residue ahead of the CDR3 end, with the missing end drawn from the germline J gene. This chain links TRBV26 with TRBJ2-5, with 11 bases identical to TRBD1. Germline CDR1 and CDR2: KGHPV and FQNQEV (reference sequence). The CDR3 is 13 residues long. Trimming took 6 bases from V and 6 from J; bases not matched to a gene: 2. The sequenced part of the CDR3 DNA is TGTGCCAGCAGACGGGACAGGGGGGACACCCAGTAC. Amino acids: CASRRDRGDTQY. Given in full, the CDR3 is CASRRDRGDTQYF.

This clone turned up a few times. Gene names are mouse gene names. The read is 1 residue too short to cover the CDR3 end, so that end is filled in from the germline J gene. The V call is TRBV13-2, the J call TRBJ2-1, with D possibly matching TRBD1 (5 bases). CDR1 and CDR2 (germline): NNHNN, SYGAGS (reference sequence). CDR3 length equals 13 residues. Trimming pared 3 bases from V and 6 bases from J, leaving 10 bases between. The part of the CDR3 DNA that was read is TGTGCCAGCGGTGGGCAGGGTGTTGCTGAGCAGTTC. This codes for CASGGQGVAEQF. The full CDR3 reads CASGGQGVAEQFF.

Regarding this clone: The germline and genes are mouse ones. The CDR3 end falls 1 residue outside the read, so it is completed with the germline J gene. The genes are TRBV26 and TRBJ2-4; 7 nucleotides match TRBD2. The CDR3 is 14 residues long. Trimming cost V 4 bases and J 1 base; bases outside gene matches: 2. Germline lookup yields CDR1 KGHPV and CDR2 FQNQEV (reference sequence). The CDR3 is CASSPGLGQNTLYF. The part of the CDR3 DNA that was read is TGTGCCAGCAGTCCTGGACTGGGTCAAAACACCTTGTAC.

Of note for this clone: Mouse names are used for the genes. The read is 1 residue too short to cover the CDR3 end, so that end is filled in from the germline J gene. The gene calls are TRBV26 and TRBJ1-1; unclear D gene. V shed 2 bases and J shed 0 bases, with 1 base lying between them. The CDR3 has 12 residues. Germline loops: CDR1 KGHPV, CDR2 FQNQEV (reference sequence). The CDR3 loop reads CASSLPNTEVFF. The sequenced part of the CDR3 DNA is TGTGCCAGCAGTCTGCCAAACACAGAAGTCTTC.

Comments on this clone: Here the gene names and germline are mouse. The CDR3 is cut off 1 residue early in the read; its end comes from the germline J gene. J is TRBJ2-1 and V is TRBV15; no firm D call. This CDR3 spans 15 amino acids. Germline-derived CDR1 and CDR2 are SGHND and FRSKSL. V was trimmed by 4 bases and J by 0 bases, leaving 10 bases between them. The chain's CDR3 is CASSSGRVNYAEQFF. CDR3 DNA (partial): TGTGCCAGCAGTTCCGGGAGGGTTAACTATGCTGAGCAGTTC. Combining the CDR3 with reference TRBV15 and TRBJ2-1 gives the whole variable domain DAGVTQTPRHEVAEKGQTIILKCEPVSGHNDLFWYRQTKIQGLELLSYFRSKSLMEDGGAFKDRFKAEMLNSSFSTLKIQPTEPKDSAVYLCASSSGRVNYAEQFFGPGTRLTVL.

This clone is judged medium-sized (0.01 to 0.1%). All gene names here are mouse names. The CDR3 end falls 1 residue outside the read, so it is completed with the germline J gene. V is TRBV14 and J is TRBJ2-7, with TRBD2 matching 13 bases. CDR1 and CDR2 (germline): SGHDT, FRDEAV. This CDR3 has 13 amino acids. The ends lost 5 bases at V and 7 bases at J; junction bases unmatched: 3. The CDR3 bases that were read are TGTGCCAGCAGCCGGGGACTGGGGGGGGAACAGTAC. Its translation is CASSRGLGGEQY. In full, the CDR3 reads CASSRGLGGEQYF. Complete variable domain (other parts from reference TRBV14 and TRBJ2-7): EAGVTQSPRYAVLQEGQAVSFWCDPISGHDTLYWYQQPRDQGPQLLVYFRDEAVIDNSQLPSDRFSAVRPKGTNSTLKIQSAKQGDTATYLCASSRGLGGEQYFGPGTRLTVL.

This clone was detected a few times. Gene names are the mouse ones. The read comes to an end 1 residue before the CDR3 does, leaving the germline J gene to fill in the end. Within the sample, other DNA sequences also encode this same CDR3. The chain joins TRBV26 to TRBJ2-7; 10 bases align to TRBD1. Per germline, CDR1 KGHPV and CDR2 FQNQEV (reference sequence). CDR3 length: 14 residues. V was pared by 3 bases and J by 5 bases, with 4 bases of the junction left unmatched. The CDR3 is CASSLRDRGHEQYF. CDR3 DNA, as far as it was read: TGTGCCAGCAGTCTAAGGGACAGGGGCCATGAACAGTAC.

On this clone: A much more abundant neighbour one base away suggests this may be a read error. Gene and germline names: mouse. The sequenced fragment ends 1 residue before the CDR3 boundary, so the rest is inferred from the germline J gene. The gene calls are TRBV26 and TRBJ2-7; 9 bases map to TRBD2. This CDR3 comprises 13 residues. V was clipped by 2 bases and J by 5 bases; unmatched bases: 1. Germline V CDR1 and CDR2: KGHPV, FQNQEV (reference sequence). Here the CDR3 reads CASSLNWGDEQYF. The sequenced part of the CDR3 DNA is TGTGCCAGCAGTCTGAACTGGGGGGATGAACAGTAC.

This clone is termed medium-sized. Gene names follow the mouse nomenclature. The read falls 1 residue short of the CDR3 end, and the missing part is taken from the germline J gene. The V call is TRBV26, the J call TRBJ1-6; 7 bases match TRBD1. TRBJ1-6 is annotated as an ORF whose role is uncertain. This CDR3 has 14 amino acids. CDR1 KGHPV and CDR2 FQNQEV come from the germline V gene (reference sequence). The V and J ends lost 6 bases and 4 bases, in that order; junction bases with no gene match: 3. The sequenced CDR3 bases are TGTGCCAGCAGCCCGGGACAGTATAATTCGCCCCTCTAC. Protein product: CASSPGQYNSPLY. The entire CDR3 protein is CASSPGQYNSPLYF.

As for this clone: Each gene name is a mouse one. The read comes to an end 1 residue before the CDR3 does, leaving the germline J gene to fill in the end. The chain employs TRBV26 and TRBJ1-1; 12 positions match TRBD1. J gave up 8 bases and V 4 bases, and 2 bases lay outside the gene matches. Germline V gene sequence: CDR1 KGHPV, CDR2 FQNQEV (reference sequence). This CDR3 comprises 13 residues. CDR3 DNA, as far as it was read: TGTGCCAGCAGTCGGGACAGGGGGCAGGAAGTCTTC. Its translation is CASSRDRGQEVF. The CDR3 in full is CASSRDRGQEVFF.

By sample share, this clone is medium-sized. The gene names here belong to mouse. The read comes to an end 1 residue before the CDR3 does, leaving the germline J gene to fill in the end. The J gene is TRBJ1-3, the V gene TRBV26; the match to TRBD1 covers 7 bases. The germline gives CDR1 KGHPV, CDR2 FQNQEV (reference sequence). The CDR3 totals 14 residues. V was clipped by 4 bases and J by 2 bases; unmatched bases: 2. CDR3 DNA, as far as it was read: TGTGCCAGCAGTCACACAGGGGCTGGAAATACGCTCTAT. The encoded protein is CASSHTGAGNTLY. The full CDR3 reads CASSHTGAGNTLYF.